These 15 T cell receptor beta chains were all obtained from the same sample, sequenced in a study of control samples from healthy donors and cancer patients. Sequencing was performed with immunoSEQ multiplex PCR; in TCRdb, only in-frame clones are kept and a portion is missing. This sample yields more than 80,000 clones, of which approximately 95% are seen a single time; more than 7% belongs to the top ten. Sample: blood. Receptors were obtained from a man younger than 35 in good health.

This clone was recorded only once. This sequence joins TRBV29-1 and TRBJ2-7; D remains unclear. V lost 6 bases and J 7 bases, leaving 16 bases between the germline ends. CDR1 is SQVTM and CDR2 is ANQGSEA in the germline V gene. This CDR3 has 12 residues. Written as DNA, the CDR3 is TGCAGCGTCCCCTTAAGCGACCGAGAGCAGTACTTC. Amino acid sequence: CSVPLSDREQYF.

This chain joins TRBV7-2 and TRBJ2-3; 8 bases line up with TRBD2. V was clipped by 5 bases and J by 5 bases; unmatched bases: 6. Germline CDR1 and CDR2: SGHTA and FQGNSA. CDR3 size: 14 residues. Here the CDR3 reads CASSPSGSVDTQYF. CDR3 nucleotides: TGTGCCAGCAGCCCGAGCGGGAGTGTAGATACGCAGTATTTT. Drawing the rest from reference TRBV7-2 and TRBJ2-3, the complete variable domain is GAGVSQSPSNKVTEKGKDVELRCDPISGHTALYWYRQSLGQGLEFLIYFQGNSAPDKSGLPSDRFSAERTGGSVSTLTIQRTQQEDSAVYLCASSPSGSVDTQYFGPGTRLTVL.

The V and J genes are TRBV5-1 and TRBJ1-1; D is ambiguous. Germline V CDR1 and CDR2: SGHRS, YFSETQ. The CDR3 has 16 residues. Trimming stripped 4 bases from V and 4 bases from J, with 20 bases between. CDR3 bases: TGCGCCAGCAGCGCGCGTGGATTAGACCACCTCACTGAAGCTTTCTTT. This codes for CASSARGLDHLTEAFF.

The chain joins TRBV29-1 to TRBJ1-1; D possibly corresponds to TRBD1 (6 bases). In germline, CDR1 is SQVTM, CDR2 ANQGSEA. The CDR3 has 13 amino acids. V was pared by 4 bases and J by 11 bases, with 20 bases between. The CDR3 spells CSVVSEGGRIAFF. CDR3 nucleotides: TGCAGCGTTGTTTCGGAGGGGGGTCGAATCGCTTTCTTT.

The chain couples TRBV27 to TRBJ2-7; D is undetermined. The CDR3 has 12 amino acids. Germline lookup yields CDR1 MNHEY and CDR2 SMNVEV (reference sequence). Trimming removed 2 bases at V and 3 bases at J, with 5 bases between. The CDR3 sequence: CASSLDGYEQYF. The CDR3 DNA reads TGTGCCAGCAGTTTAGACGGCTACGAGCAGTACTTC.

V gene TRBV5-4 combines with J gene TRBJ2-5; 9 nucleotides match TRBD1. The CDR3 loop spans 14 amino acids. Germline loops: CDR1 SGHNT, CDR2 YYREEE (reference sequence). J was trimmed by 5 bases and V by 4 bases; bases with no gene match: 6. Written as DNA, the CDR3 is TGTGCCAGCAGCATACAGGGGGCCGGGGAGACCCAGTACTTC. Its protein is CASSIQGAGETQYF. Full variable domain (rest looked up from reference TRBV5-4 and TRBJ2-5): ETGVTQSPTHLIKTRGQQVTLRCSSQSGHNTVSWYQQALGQGPQFIFQYYREEENGRGNFPPRFSGLQFPNYSSELNVNALELDDSALYLCASSIQGAGETQYFGPGTRLLVL.

The chain recombines TRBV30 with TRBJ2-5; D uncertain. This CDR3 is built from 13 residues. V was trimmed by 3 bases and J by 7 bases, leaving 15 bases between them. CDR1 and CDR2 from the germline V gene are GTSNPN and SVGIG (reference sequence). In DNA form, the CDR3 reads TGTGCCTGGAGGGCTCGGTTAAGTTGGACCCAGTACTTC. Its protein is CAWRARLSWTQYF.

The chain is built from TRBV11-2 and TRBJ2-1; TRBD2 matches at 10 bases. Looked up from germline, CDR1 is SGHAT and CDR2 is FQNNGV. The ends lost 1 base at V and 10 bases at J; junction bases unmatched: 13. The CDR3 length is 17 residues. The CDR3 region has the DNA TGTGCCAGCAGCTTAGCATTAGCGGGGGGCCCTACCGGGGAGCAGTTCTTC. Amino acid sequence: CASSLALAGGPTGEQFF.

This chain uses TRBV12-3 or TRBV12-4 with TRBJ1-1; D is unresolved. The CDR3 runs to 12 residues. V shed 2 bases and J shed 5 bases, with 6 bases lying between them. As DNA, the CDR3 is TGTGCCAGCAGTTTACGGGTTACTGAAGCTTTCTTT. Encoded protein: CASSLRVTEAFF.

The rearrangement joins TRBV6-2 or TRBV6-3 to TRBJ1-4, with unresolved D. CDR1 and CDR2 from the germline V gene are MNHEY and SVGEGT. Trimming stripped 5 bases from V and 8 bases from J, with 9 bases between. The CDR3 length is 12 residues. The CDR3 DNA follows: TGTGCCAGCAGTACGCCGATAGAAAAACTGTTTTTT. This gives the protein CASSTPIEKLFF.

The V call is TRBV18, the J call TRBJ1-5; tentative D call: TRBD1 (6 bases). Between the trimmed V and J ends, which lost 2 bases and 3 bases, there was a span of 11 bases. This CDR3 comprises 15 residues. From germline, CDR1 is KGHSH and CDR2 LQKENI. CDR3 nucleotides: TGTGCCAGCTCACCATTGGGGGGCATCAATCAGCCCCAGCATTTT. It yields the protein CASSPLGGINQPQHF.

The rearrangement uses TRBV6-4 and TRBJ1-2; D may be TRBD1 (5 bases). CDR3 length equals 14 residues. With 3 bases removed from V and 8 bases from J, the gap between germline ends came to 16 bases. CDR1 is MRHNA and CDR2 is SNTAGT in the germline V gene. The CDR3 nucleotides are TGTGCCAGCAGTGATCAGTCAGGGCTACAGGGCTACACCTTC. Protein sequence: CASSDQSGLQGYTF.

The chain employs TRBV7-9 and TRBJ1-5, with D perhaps TRBD1 (6 bases). Trimming stripped 2 bases from V and 4 bases from J, with 12 bases between. CDR3 length: 15 residues. Germline V gene lookup returns CDR1 SEHNR and CDR2 FQNEAQ (reference sequence). Written as DNA, the CDR3 is TGTGCCAGCAGCTTAAGCACAGGGCCTAATCAGCCCCAGCATTTT. This translates into CASSLSTGPNQPQHF.

This clone has just one count. The gene calls are TRBV6-4 and TRBJ2-1, with D maybe TRBD1 (5 bases). The germline V and J ends were trimmed by 4 bases and 0 bases, with 10 bases remaining between them. Germline V CDR1 and CDR2: MRHNA, SNTAGT. This CDR3 region has 15 residues. CDR3 amino acids: CASSGSTGSYNEQFF. In DNA, the CDR3 is TGTGCCAGCAGTGGTTCCACAGGCTCCTACAATGAGCAGTTCTTC.

The chain links TRBV9 to TRBJ2-2; 8 bases align to TRBD1. The CDR3 is made up of 16 amino acids. The ends lost 2 bases at V and 1 base at J; junction bases unmatched: 4. CDR1 and CDR2 (germline): SGDLS, YYNGEE. The CDR3 nucleotides read TGTGCCAGCAGCGTCAGGGGGCAAGTGAACACCGGGGAGCTGTTTTTT. It encodes CASSVRGQVNTGELFF.